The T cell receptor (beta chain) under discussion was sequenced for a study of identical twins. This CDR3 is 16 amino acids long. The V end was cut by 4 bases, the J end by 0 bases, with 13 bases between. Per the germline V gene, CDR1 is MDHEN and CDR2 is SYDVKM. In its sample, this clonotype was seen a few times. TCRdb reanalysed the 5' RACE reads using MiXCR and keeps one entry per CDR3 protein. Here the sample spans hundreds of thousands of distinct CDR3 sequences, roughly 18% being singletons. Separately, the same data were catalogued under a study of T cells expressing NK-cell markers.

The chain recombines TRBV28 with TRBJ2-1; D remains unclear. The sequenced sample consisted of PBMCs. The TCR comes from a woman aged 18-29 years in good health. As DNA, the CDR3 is TGTGCCAGCAGTTCCCCTAGGGCTCTCTCCTACAATGAGCAGTTCTTC. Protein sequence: CASSSPRALSYNEQFF. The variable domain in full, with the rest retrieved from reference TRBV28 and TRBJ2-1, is DVKVTQSSRYLVKRTGEKVFLECVQDMDHENMFWYRQDPGLGLRLIYFSYDVKMKEKGDIPEGYSVSREKKERFSLILESASTNQTSMYLCASSSPRALSYNEQFFGPGTRLTVL.